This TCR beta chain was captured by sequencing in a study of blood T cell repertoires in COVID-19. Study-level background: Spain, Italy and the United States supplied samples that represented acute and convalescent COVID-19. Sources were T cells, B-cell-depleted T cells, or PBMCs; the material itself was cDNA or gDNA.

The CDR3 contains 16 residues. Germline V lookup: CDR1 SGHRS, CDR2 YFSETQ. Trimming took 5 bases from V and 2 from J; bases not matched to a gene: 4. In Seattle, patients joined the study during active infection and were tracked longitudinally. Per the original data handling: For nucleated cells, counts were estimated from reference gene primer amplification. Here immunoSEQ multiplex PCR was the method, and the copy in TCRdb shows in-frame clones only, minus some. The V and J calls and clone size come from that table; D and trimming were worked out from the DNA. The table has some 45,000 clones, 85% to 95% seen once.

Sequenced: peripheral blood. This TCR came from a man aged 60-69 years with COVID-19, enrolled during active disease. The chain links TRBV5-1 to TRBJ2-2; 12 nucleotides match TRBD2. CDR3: CASRIGLAGNTGELFF. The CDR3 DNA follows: TGCGCCAGCAGAATAGGACTAGCGGGAAACACCGGGGAGCTGTTTTTT.